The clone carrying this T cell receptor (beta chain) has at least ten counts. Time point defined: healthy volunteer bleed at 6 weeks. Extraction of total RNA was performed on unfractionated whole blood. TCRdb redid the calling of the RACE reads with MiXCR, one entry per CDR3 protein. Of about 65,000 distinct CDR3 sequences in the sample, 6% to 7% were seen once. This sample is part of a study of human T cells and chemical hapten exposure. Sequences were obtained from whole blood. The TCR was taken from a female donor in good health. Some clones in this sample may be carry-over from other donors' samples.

The CDR3 region is CASSSGATGELFF. DNA for the CDR3: TGCGCCAGCAGCTCAGGGGCTACCGGGGAGCTGTTTTTT. The rearrangement uses TRBV5-1 and TRBJ2-2; perhaps TRBD1 as D (6 bases). V shed 3 bases and J shed 5 bases, with 8 bases lying between them. This CDR3 contains 13 residues. The germline V gene has CDR1 SGHRS and CDR2 YFSETQ.